The 25 T cell receptor beta chains below all came from one sample that was sequenced in a study of breast tumors, draining lymph nodes, adjacent tissues. Using its own MiXCR run on the multiplex PCR reads, TCRdb lists one record per CDR3 protein. The sample contains 130,000 or so distinct CDR3 sequences, 21% of which appear only once. Axillary draining lymph nodes of breast cancer patients supplied the node samples. Sequenced material: axillary lymph node tissue. The receptors here all came from a female donor with breast cancer. Some clones in this sample may be carry-over from other donors' samples.

This clonotype was observed at least ten times. This chain joins TRBV10-3 and TRBJ2-1, with 8 bases that match TRBD1. V lost 7 bases to trimming and J lost 8 bases; unmatched junction nucleotides: 10. The CDR3 runs to 14 residues. In germline, CDR1 is ENHRY, CDR2 SYGVKD. The CDR3 bases are TGTGCCATCACAGACAGGGGAGGTTTCGATGAGCAGTTCTTC. Its protein is CAITDRGGFDEQFF.

This chain links TRBV25-1 with TRBJ2-1, with 11 bases identical to TRBD2. CDR1 is MGHDK, CDR2 SYGVNS, per germline. V shed 6 bases and J 2 bases; nucleotides not matched to a gene: 24. The CDR3 runs to 22 residues. The CDR3 loop is CASSPRGAPLAGGPDTYNEQFF. The CDR3 DNA reads as TGTGCCAGCAGCCCCCGCGGGGCCCCGCTAGCGGGAGGTCCAGATACCTACAATGAGCAGTTCTTC.

This clonotype is a singleton in its sample. A much larger clone lies a single base off, so this may be a read error. The rearrangement links TRBV2 to TRBJ1-3, with 10 bases lining up with TRBD1. Per the germline V gene, CDR1 is SNHLY and CDR2 is FYNNEI. The length of the CDR3 is 14 residues. CDR3 in amino acids: CTSKIPGQGNTIYF. The CDR3 DNA is TGTACCAGCAAAATCCCGGGACAGGGGAACACCATATATTTT.

This clonotype occurred many times. The chain employs TRBV20-1 and TRBJ2-7, with TRBD2 matching 10 bases. The CDR3 runs to 14 residues. Trimming took 2 bases from V and 6 from J; bases not matched to a gene: 7. Germline V gene sequence: CDR1 DFQATT, CDR2 SNEGSKA (reference sequence). CDR3: CSARSAGGPSEQYF. CDR3 DNA: TGCAGTGCTAGATCAGCGGGAGGGCCTTCCGAGCAGTACTTC.

This clonotype was observed at least ten times. The rearrangement links TRBV7-2 to TRBJ2-7; D perhaps matches TRBD1 (6 bases). Looked up from germline, CDR1 is SGHTA and CDR2 is FQGNSA. The V gene lost 5 bases and the J gene lost 6 bases, with 20 bases spanning the gap. CDR3 length: 15 amino acids. The CDR3 sequence: CASSPTGNPLREQYF. CDR3 in DNA: TGTGCCAGCAGCCCCACAGGGAACCCCCTCCGCGAGCAGTACTTC.

This clonotype has at least ten counts. J is TRBJ2-5 and V is TRBV11-1; the match to TRBD1 covers 7 bases. CDR1 and CDR2 from the germline V gene are SGHAT and FQDESV (reference sequence). CDR3 length equals 13 residues. Trimming took 5 bases from V and 7 from J; bases not matched to a gene: 7. CDR3 in amino acids: CASSLGQAGTQYF. CDR3 nucleotides: TGTGCCAGCAGCCTCGGACAGGCGGGGACCCAGTACTTC.

With regard to this clonotype: A much larger clone sits a single nucleotide away, making a read error possible. The rearrangement uses TRBV2 and TRBJ2-7, with D maybe TRBD2 (6 bases). This CDR3 is 12 amino acids long. CDR1 is SNHLY and CDR2 is FYNNEI in the germline V gene. CDR3 in amino acids: CASRVRGNEQHF. Written as DNA, the CDR3 is TGTGCCAGCAGAGTCCGGGGGAACGAGCAGCACTTC.

The sample holds a few counts of this clonotype. The chain employs TRBV18 and TRBJ2-6; 7 bases match TRBD1. J lost 0 bases, V lost 2 bases, and 7 bases had no gene match. Germline CDR1 reads KGHSH; CDR2 reads LQKENI. The CDR3 sequence is 18 residues long. The CDR3 sequence is CASSPRTGTASGANVLTF. The CDR3, as DNA: TGTGCCAGCTCACCAAGGACTGGGACAGCCTCTGGGGCCAACGTCCTGACTTTC.

This clonotype was picked up a small number of times. The chain is built from TRBV28 and TRBJ1-4; 11 bases fit TRBD1. CDR1 and CDR2 (germline): MDHEN, SYDVKM. The trim removed 4 bases at V and 7 bases at J, leaving 2 bases unmatched. The CDR3 extends over 14 amino acids. The CDR3 sequence is CASSSGQGVEKLFF. Written as DNA, the CDR3 is TGTGCCAGCAGTTCGGGACAGGGGGTTGAAAAACTGTTTTTT.

There are many counts of this clonotype. The chain recombines TRBV6-1 with TRBJ1-2; D is unclear. CDR3 length equals 15 residues. The V gene's germline CDR1 is MNHNS and CDR2 SASEGT. The V end was cut by 0 bases, the J end by 9 bases, with 17 bases between. The CDR3 is CASSEAGFGSSRYTF. For the CDR3, the DNA is TGTGCCAGCAGTGAAGCGGGGTTCGGGAGTTCGCGCTACACCTTC.

The rearrangement links TRBV5-1 to TRBJ2-7, with 12 bases identical to TRBD2. V trimming: 4 bases; J trimming: 2 bases; junction bases outside the gene matches: 4. Per germline, CDR1 SGHRS and CDR2 YFSETQ. The CDR3 length is 15 residues. For the CDR3, the DNA is TGCGCCAGCAGCCGGGGACTAGCGGGCCCCTACGAGCAGTACTTC. Translating gives CASSRGLAGPYEQYF.

This clonotype was seen more than once but under ten times. V usage is TRBV28 and J usage is TRBJ1-4, with no clear D. Trimming pared 7 bases from V and 1 base from J, leaving 7 bases between. The germline V gene encodes CDR1 MDHEN and CDR2 SYDVKM. This CDR3 spans 13 amino acids. CDR3 sequence: CASNLETNEKLFF. DNA for the CDR3: TGTGCCAGCAACTTAGAAACTAATGAAAAACTGTTTTTT.

This clonotype appeared many times. The rearrangement links TRBV11-3 to TRBJ2-1, with D perhaps matching TRBD2 (6 bases). With 4 bases removed from V and 11 bases from J, the gap between germline ends came to 9 bases. The CDR3 is 11 residues long. Per the germline V gene, CDR1 is SGHNT and CDR2 is YENEEA. The CDR3 is CASSSGLQQFF. The CDR3, as DNA: TGTGCCAGCAGCTCGGGACTCCAGCAGTTCTTC. Drawing the rest from reference TRBV11-3 and TRBJ2-1, the complete variable domain is EAGVVQSPRYKIIEKKQPVAFWCNPISGHNTLYWYLQNLGQGPELLIRYENEEAVDDSQLPKDRFSAERLKGVDSTLKIQPAELGDSAVYLCASSSGLQQFFGPGTRLTVL.

As to this clonotype: This may arise from a read error, as a much more abundant clone is one base away. The chain carries TRBV11-2 and TRBJ2-3; 7 bases align to TRBD2. Germline V gene data show CDR1 as SGHAT and CDR2 as FQNNGV. The CDR3 spans 16 residues. This CDR3 is CASSLAGRHSTDTQCF. The CDR3 bases are TGTGCCAGCAGCTTAGCCGGGAGGCATAGCACAGATACGCAGTGTTTT.

This clonotype was seen repeatedly, ten times or more. The chain combines TRBV5-1 with TRBJ2-5; D unresolved. The germline CDR1 and CDR2 sequences are SGHRS and YFSETQ. Trimming cost V 6 bases and J 5 bases, with 14 bases left between them. CDR3 length: 13 amino acids. DNA of the CDR3: TGCGCCAGCACAGGCGAAGGGTTTGAGACCCAGTACTTC. Translating gives CASTGEGFETQYF.

This clonotype was detected ten times or more. V gene TRBV15 combines with J gene TRBJ2-7; 7 nucleotides align to TRBD2. The CDR3 consists of 15 residues. Germline V gene sequence: CDR1 LNHNV, CDR2 YYDKDF (reference sequence). Trimming at V came to 0 bases and at J to 5 bases, leaving 7 bases not matched to a gene. This CDR3 is CATSRDGRVKDEQYF. The CDR3 DNA reads TGTGCCACCAGCAGAGATGGGAGGGTTAAGGACGAGCAGTACTTC.

In regard to this clonotype: It may be a read error: a sequence one base away is much more abundant. The chain carries TRBV16 and TRBJ1-2, with D uncertain. The CDR3 sequence is 16 residues long. CDR1 and CDR2 from the germline V gene are KGHSY and FQNENV. This CDR3 is CASSAQAGHSNYGCTF. For the CDR3, the DNA is TGTGCCAGCAGCGCCCAGGCGGGCCATTCTAACTATGGCTGCACCTTC.

In this sample, this clonotype turned up a few times. The genes are TRBV2 and TRBJ1-1; the D is unclear. V was pared by 3 bases and J by 0 bases, with 14 bases between. This CDR3 has 16 amino acids. Germline V lookup: CDR1 SNHLY, CDR2 FYNNEI. This CDR3 reads CASSDMRSPMNTEAFF. The DNA for the CDR3 is TGTGCCAGCAGTGATATGCGCAGTCCCATGAACACTGAAGCTTTCTTT.

This clonotype appeared many times. The chain links TRBV28 to TRBJ2-7; D remains unclear. Per germline, CDR1 MDHEN and CDR2 SYDVKM. The CDR3 spans 11 residues. Between the trimmed V and J ends, which lost 7 bases and 1 base, there was a span of 5 bases. The CDR3 sequence: CASTTSYEQYF. The DNA for the CDR3 is TGTGCCAGCACCACGTCCTACGAGCAGTACTTC.

This clonotype was observed many times. The chain combines TRBV6-5 with TRBJ1-2, with 9 bases fitting TRBD1. The length of the CDR3 is 14 residues. Germline loops: CDR1 MNHEY, CDR2 SVGAGI. Germline trimming cut 6 bases from V and 5 bases from J; bases unmatched to any gene: 7. The CDR3 bases are TGTGCCAGCAGCGCTCCGGGACAGGGATATGGCTACACCTTC. As protein: CASSAPGQGYGYTF.

This clonotype was seen ten or more times. The gene calls are TRBV10-3 and TRBJ2-1; TRBD1 matches 8 bases. Per germline, CDR1 ENHRY and CDR2 SYGVKD. This CDR3 is built from 15 residues. Unmatched junction bases numbered 6, after V lost 6 bases and J lost 2 bases. CDR3 region: CAISPGQGPYNEQFF. CDR3 nucleotide sequence: TGTGCCATCAGCCCCGGACAGGGACCCTACAATGAGCAGTTCTTC.

This clonotype came up many times. The V and J genes are TRBV24-1 and TRBJ2-5; 9 nucleotides line up with TRBD1. The CDR3 totals 16 residues. Germline V lookup: CDR1 KGHDR, CDR2 SFDVKD. J was trimmed by 5 bases and V by 2 bases; bases with no gene match: 8. CDR3 amino acids: CATSDSTTGGGETQYF. In nucleotides, the CDR3 is TGTGCCACCAGTGATTCCACAACAGGGGGCGGGGAGACCCAGTACTTC.

Many counts were recorded for this clonotype. The chain couples TRBV11-2 to TRBJ1-6, with 8 nucleotides matching TRBD1. Germline V gene data show CDR1 as SGHAT and CDR2 as FQNNGV. The CDR3 spans 15 residues. The ends lost 5 bases at V and 6 bases at J; junction bases unmatched: 6. CDR3 region: CASSPAQGGNSPLHF. The CDR3 DNA reads as TGTGCCAGCAGCCCCGCACAGGGGGGTAATTCACCCCTCCACTTT.

The V and J genes are TRBV28 and TRBJ2-7; 7 positions agree with TRBD2. Germline CDR1 and CDR2: MDHEN and SYDVKM. The CDR3 sequence is 18 residues long. V gave up 5 bases and J gave up 2 bases; unmatched junction bases: 18. CDR3 nucleotides: TGTGCCAGCAGTACTACGGGGGGTCGACAGATGAGAGCCTACGAGCAGTACTTC. This translates into CASSTTGGRQMRAYEQYF.

In the case of this clonotype: A read error may explain this, as a much larger clone is one base away. This chain joins TRBV2 and TRBJ1-2, with 7 nucleotides matching TRBD1. V was clipped by 4 bases and J by 4 bases; unmatched bases: 9. Germline assignment: CDR1 SNHLY and CDR2 FYNNEI. This CDR3 has 15 amino acids. The CDR3 nucleotides are TGTGCCAGCAGTGGAGGGGAAGGGGGCTTCTATGGCTACACCTTC. Translation gives CASSGGEGGFYGYTF.